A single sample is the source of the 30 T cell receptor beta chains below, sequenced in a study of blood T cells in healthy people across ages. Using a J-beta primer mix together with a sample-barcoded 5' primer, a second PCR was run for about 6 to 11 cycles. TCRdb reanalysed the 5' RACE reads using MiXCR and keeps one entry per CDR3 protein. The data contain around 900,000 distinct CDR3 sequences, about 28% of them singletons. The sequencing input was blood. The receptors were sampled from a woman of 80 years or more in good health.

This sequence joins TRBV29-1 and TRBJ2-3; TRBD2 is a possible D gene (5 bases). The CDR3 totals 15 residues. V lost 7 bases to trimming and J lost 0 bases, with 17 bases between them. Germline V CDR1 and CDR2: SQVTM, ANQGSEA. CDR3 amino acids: CSGTHSAPSTDTQYF. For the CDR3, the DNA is TGCAGCGGGACCCATAGCGCCCCTAGCACAGATACGCAGTATTTT.

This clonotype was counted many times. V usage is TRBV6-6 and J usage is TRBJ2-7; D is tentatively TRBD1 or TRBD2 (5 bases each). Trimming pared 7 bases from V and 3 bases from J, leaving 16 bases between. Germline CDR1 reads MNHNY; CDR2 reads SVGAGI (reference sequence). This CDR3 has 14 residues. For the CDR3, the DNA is TGTGCCAGCATCCAAGATGACAGCGGCTACGAGCAGTACTTC. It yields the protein CASIQDDSGYEQYF.

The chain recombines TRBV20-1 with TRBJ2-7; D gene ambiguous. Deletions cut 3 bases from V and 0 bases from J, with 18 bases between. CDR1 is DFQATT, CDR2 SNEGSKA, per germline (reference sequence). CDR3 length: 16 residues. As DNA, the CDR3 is TGCAGTGCTAGGAATCCCGTAGGCCGGATCTCCTACGAGCAGTACTTC. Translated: CSARNPVGRISYEQYF.

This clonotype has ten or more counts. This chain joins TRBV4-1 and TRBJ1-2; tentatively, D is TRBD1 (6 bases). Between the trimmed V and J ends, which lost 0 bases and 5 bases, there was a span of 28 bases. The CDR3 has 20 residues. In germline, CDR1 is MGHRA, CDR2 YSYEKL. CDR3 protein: CASSQDNFMTGGRRSYGYTF. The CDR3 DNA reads TGCGCCAGCAGCCAAGATAATTTTATGACAGGAGGTCGGCGGAGTTATGGCTACACCTTC.

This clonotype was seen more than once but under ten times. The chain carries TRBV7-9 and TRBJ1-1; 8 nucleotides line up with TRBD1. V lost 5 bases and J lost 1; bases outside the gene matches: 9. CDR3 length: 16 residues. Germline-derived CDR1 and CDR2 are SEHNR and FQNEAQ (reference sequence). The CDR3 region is CASSPSRGQGNTEAFF. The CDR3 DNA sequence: TGTGCCAGCAGCCCCTCCAGGGGGCAGGGGAACACTGAAGCTTTCTTT.

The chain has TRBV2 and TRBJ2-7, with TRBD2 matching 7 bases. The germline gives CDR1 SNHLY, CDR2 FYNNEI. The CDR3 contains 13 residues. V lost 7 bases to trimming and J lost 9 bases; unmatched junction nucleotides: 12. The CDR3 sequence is CASTSLKRGGQYF. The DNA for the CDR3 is TGTGCCAGCACCTCACTGAAGCGGGGAGGGCAGTACTTC.

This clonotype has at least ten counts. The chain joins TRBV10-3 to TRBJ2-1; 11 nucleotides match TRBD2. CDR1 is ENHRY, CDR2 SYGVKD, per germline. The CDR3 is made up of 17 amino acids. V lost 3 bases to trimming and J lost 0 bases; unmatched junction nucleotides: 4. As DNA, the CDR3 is TGTGCCATCAGTGATCGGGGGACTAGCGGCTCCTACAATGAGCAGTTCTTC. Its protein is CAISDRGTSGSYNEQFF.

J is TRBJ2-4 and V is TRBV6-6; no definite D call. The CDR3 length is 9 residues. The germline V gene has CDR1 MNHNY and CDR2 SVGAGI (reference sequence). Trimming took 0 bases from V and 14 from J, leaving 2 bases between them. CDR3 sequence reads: CASSYSEYF. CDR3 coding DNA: TGTGCCAGCAGTTACTCTGAGTACTTC.

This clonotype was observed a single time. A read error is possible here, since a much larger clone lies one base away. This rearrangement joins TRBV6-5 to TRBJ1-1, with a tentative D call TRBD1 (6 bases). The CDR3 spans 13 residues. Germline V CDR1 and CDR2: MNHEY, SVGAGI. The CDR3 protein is CASRRGENTETFF. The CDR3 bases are TGTGCCAGCAGAAGGGGGGAGAACACTGAAACTTTCTTT.

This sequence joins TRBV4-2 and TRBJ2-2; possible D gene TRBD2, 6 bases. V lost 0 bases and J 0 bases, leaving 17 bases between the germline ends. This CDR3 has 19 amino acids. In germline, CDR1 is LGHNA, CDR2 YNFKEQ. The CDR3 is CASSQEGRRGNPNTGELFF. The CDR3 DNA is TGTGCCAGCAGCCAAGAGGGTCGTCGGGGGAACCCGAACACCGGGGAGCTGTTTTTT.

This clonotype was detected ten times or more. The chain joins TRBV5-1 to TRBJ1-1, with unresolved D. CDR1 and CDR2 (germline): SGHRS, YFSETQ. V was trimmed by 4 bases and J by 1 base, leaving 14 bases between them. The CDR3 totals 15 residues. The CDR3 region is CASSPGSASNTEAFF. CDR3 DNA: TGCGCCAGCAGCCCCGGTTCCGCCTCGAACACTGAAGCTTTCTTT.

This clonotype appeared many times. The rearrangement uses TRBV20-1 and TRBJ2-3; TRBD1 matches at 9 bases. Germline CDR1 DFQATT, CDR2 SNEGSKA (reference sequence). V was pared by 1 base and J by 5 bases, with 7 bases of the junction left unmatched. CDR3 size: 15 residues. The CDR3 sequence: CSARATGTGRDTQYF. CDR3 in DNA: TGCAGTGCTAGAGCCACCGGGACAGGGAGAGATACGCAGTATTTT.

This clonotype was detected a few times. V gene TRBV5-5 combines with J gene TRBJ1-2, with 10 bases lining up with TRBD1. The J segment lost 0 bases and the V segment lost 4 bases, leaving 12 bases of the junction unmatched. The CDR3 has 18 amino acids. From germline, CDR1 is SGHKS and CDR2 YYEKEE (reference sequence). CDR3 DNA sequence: TGTGCCAGCAGCCTGACAGGGGGCGGTCTTATAGCTAACTATGGCTACACCTTC. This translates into CASSLTGGGLIANYGYTF.

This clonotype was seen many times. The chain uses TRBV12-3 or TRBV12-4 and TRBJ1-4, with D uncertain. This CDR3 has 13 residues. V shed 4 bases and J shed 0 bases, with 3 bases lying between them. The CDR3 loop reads CASSYATNEKLFF. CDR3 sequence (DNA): TGTGCCAGCAGTTACGCAACTAATGAAAAACTGTTTTTT.

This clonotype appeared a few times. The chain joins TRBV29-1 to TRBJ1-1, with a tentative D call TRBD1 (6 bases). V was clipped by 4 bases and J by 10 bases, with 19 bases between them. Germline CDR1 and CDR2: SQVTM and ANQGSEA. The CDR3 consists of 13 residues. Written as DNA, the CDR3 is TGCAGCGTTGTGGACAGCCAACTTACTAGAGCTTTCTTT. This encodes CSVVDSQLTRAFF.

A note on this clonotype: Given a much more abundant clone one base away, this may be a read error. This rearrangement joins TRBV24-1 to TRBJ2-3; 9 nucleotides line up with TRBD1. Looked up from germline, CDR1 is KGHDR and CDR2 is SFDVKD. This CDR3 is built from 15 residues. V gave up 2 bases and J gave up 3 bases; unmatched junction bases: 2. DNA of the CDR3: TGTGCCACCAGTGATTGGGGGACAGGGACAGATACGCAGTATTTT. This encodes CATSDWGTGTDTQYF.

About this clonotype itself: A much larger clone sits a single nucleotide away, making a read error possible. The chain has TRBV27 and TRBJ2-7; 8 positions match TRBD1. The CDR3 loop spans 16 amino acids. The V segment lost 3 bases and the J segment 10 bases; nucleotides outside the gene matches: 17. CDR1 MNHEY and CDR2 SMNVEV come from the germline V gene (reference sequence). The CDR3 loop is CASSLRTGMTKNIQYV. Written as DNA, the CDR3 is TGTGCCAGCAGTTTGCGGACAGGGATGACCAAAAACATTCAGTACGTC.

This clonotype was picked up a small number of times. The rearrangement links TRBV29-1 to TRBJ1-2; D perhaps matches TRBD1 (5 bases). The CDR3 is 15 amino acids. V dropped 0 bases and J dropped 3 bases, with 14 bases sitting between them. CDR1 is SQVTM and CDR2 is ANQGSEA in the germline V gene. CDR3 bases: TGCAGCGTTGAAGAGATGGGCAGGGAATACTATGGCTACACCTTC. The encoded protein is CSVEEMGREYYGYTF.

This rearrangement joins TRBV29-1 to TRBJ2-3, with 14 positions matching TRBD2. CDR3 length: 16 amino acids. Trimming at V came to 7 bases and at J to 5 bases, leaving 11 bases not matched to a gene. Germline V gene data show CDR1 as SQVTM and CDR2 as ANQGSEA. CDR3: CSANPGLAGEQDTQYF. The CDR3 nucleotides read TGCAGCGCAAACCCGGGACTAGCGGGGGAGCAAGATACGCAGTATTTT.

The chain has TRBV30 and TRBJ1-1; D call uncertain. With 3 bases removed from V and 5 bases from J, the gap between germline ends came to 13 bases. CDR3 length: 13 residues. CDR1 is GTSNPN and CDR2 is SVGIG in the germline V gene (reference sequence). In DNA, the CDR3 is TGTGCCTGGAGCCGGAGCGGGAGGACTGAAGCTTTCTTT. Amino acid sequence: CAWSRSGRTEAFF.

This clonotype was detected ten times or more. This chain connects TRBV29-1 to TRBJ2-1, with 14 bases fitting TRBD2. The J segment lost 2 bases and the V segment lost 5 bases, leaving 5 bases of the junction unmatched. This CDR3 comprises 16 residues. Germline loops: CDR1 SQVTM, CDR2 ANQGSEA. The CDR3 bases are TGCAGCGTTCGGACTAGCGGGGGGATCACCTACAATGAGCAGTTCTTC. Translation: CSVRTSGGITYNEQFF.

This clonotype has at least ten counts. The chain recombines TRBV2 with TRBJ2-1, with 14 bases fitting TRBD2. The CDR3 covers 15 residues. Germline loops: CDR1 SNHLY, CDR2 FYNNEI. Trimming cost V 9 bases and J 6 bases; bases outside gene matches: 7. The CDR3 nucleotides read TGTGCCAGTAGAACCGGGACTAGCGGGGGCAATGAGCAGTTCTTC. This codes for CASRTGTSGGNEQFF.

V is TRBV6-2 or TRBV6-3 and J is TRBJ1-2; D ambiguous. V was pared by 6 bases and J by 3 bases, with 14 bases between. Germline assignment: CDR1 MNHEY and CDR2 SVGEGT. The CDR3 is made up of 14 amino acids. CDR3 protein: CASRLLRADYGYTF. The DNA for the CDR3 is TGTGCCAGCAGGCTGCTGAGGGCAGACTATGGCTACACCTTC.

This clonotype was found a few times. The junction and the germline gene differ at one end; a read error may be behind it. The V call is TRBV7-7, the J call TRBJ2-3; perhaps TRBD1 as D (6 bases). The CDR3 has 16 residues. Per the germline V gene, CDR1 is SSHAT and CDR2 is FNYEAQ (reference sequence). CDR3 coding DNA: TGTGCCAGCAGCTTAGTTGTGGGGGCTAGCACAGATGCGCAGTATTTT. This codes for CASSLVVGASTDAQYF.

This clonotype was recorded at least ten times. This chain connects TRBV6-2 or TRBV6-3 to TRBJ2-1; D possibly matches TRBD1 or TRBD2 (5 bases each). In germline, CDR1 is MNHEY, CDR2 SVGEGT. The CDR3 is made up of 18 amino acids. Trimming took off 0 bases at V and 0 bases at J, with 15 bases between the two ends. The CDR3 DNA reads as TGTGCCAGCAGTTACTCGAAAATGCGTGGGGGCTCCTACAATGAGCAGTTCTTC. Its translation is CASSYSKMRGGSYNEQFF.

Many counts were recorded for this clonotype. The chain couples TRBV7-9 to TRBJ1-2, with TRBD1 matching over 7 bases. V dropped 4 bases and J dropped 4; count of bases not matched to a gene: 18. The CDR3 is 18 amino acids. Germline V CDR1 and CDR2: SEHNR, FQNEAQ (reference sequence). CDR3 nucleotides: TGTGCCAGCAGCTCGAAGGGGGCACAGGGTATTGAAGGCTATGGCTACACCTTC. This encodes CASSSKGAQGIEGYGYTF.

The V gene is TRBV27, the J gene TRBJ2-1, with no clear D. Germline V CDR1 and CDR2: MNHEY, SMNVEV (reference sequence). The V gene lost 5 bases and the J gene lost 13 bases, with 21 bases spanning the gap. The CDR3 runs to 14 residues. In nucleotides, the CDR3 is TGTGCCAGCAGTCCCCGGGTGCTCCAAGAGACTCAGTTCTTC. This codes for CASSPRVLQETQFF.

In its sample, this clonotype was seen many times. The CDR3 DNA sequence: TGTGCCAGCAGCCGACGACAGGGAGGCGTGAGCTATGGCTACACCTTC. Translation gives CASSRRQGGVSYGYTF. V and J are TRBV7-2 and TRBJ1-2, with 7 bases aligning to TRBD1. Germline trimming cut 5 bases from V and 4 bases from J; bases unmatched to any gene: 13. Per germline, CDR1 SGHTA and CDR2 FQGNSA. CDR3 length equals 16 residues.

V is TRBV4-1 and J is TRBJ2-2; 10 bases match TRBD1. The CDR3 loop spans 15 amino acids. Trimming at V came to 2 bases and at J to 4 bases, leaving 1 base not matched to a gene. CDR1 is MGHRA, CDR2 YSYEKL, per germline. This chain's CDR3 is CASSQRTGGTGELFF. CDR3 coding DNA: TGCGCCAGCAGCCAAAGGACAGGGGGCACCGGGGAGCTGTTTTTT.

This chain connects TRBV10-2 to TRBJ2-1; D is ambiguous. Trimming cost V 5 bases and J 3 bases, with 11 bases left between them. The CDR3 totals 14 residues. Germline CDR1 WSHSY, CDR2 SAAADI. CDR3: CASSPKTIYNEQFF. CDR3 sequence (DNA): TGCGCCAGCAGTCCAAAGACAATCTACAATGAGCAGTTCTTC.